What follows are 21 T cell receptor beta chains derived from one specimen sequenced in a study of response to subunit inactivated influenza vaccine. MiXCR, applied by TCRdb to the RT-PCR reads, yields one record per CDR3 protein. The data show 710,000 or so distinct CDR3 sequences, approximately 15% seen once. Material: PBMCs from blood, obtained about 11 days after vaccination. The receptors shown here come from a man over 45 who received an inactivated influenza vaccine.

This clonotype has a handful of counts. V is TRBV12-3 or TRBV12-4 and J is TRBJ2-7; 9 bases are a match to TRBD2. V shed 1 base, J shed 0 bases, and the junction held 10 bases outside the gene matches. The CDR3 extends over 18 amino acids. As DNA, the CDR3 is TGTGCCAGCAGTTTAGTTCTCCGTGGACTAGCGAACTCCTACGAGCAGTACTTC. It encodes CASSLVLRGLANSYEQYF.

This sequence joins TRBV15 and TRBJ2-2; TRBD1 might be the D (6 bases). Trimming pared 3 bases from V and 7 bases from J, leaving 12 bases between. Per the germline V gene, CDR1 is LNHNV and CDR2 is YYDKDF (reference sequence). There are 14 residues in the CDR3. CDR3 residues: CATSRAGVNGELFF. The CDR3 nucleotides read TGTGCCACCAGCAGGGCAGGGGTCAACGGGGAGCTGTTTTTT.

This clonotype was found a few times. The V and J genes are TRBV11-2 and TRBJ2-4, with TRBD2 identical over 8 bases. The CDR3 is made up of 18 amino acids. V shed 2 bases and J 0 bases; nucleotides not matched to a gene: 9. Germline V gives CDR1 SGHAT, CDR2 FQNNGV. In DNA, the CDR3 is TGTGCCAGCAGCTTATTCAGTTCCAGCGGGAGAGCCAAAAACATTCAGTACTTC. Protein: CASSLFSSSGRAKNIQYF.

This chain connects TRBV7-2 to TRBJ2-2; D remains ambiguous. From germline, CDR1 is SGHTA and CDR2 FQGNSA. The CDR3 loop spans 15 amino acids. The ends were cut back, 7 bases at V and 5 bases at J, with 17 bases in the middle. The DNA of the CDR3 is TGTGCCAGCATCCCCCAGGCCCAGGTGACCGGGGAGCTGTTTTTT. It specifies CASIPQAQVTGELFF. Variable domain in full (rest from reference TRBV7-2 and TRBJ2-2): GAGVSQSPSNKVTEKGKDVELRCDPISGHTALYWYRQSLGQGLEFLIYFQGNSAPDKSGLPSDRFSAERTGGSVSTLTIQRTQQEDSAVYLCASIPQAQVTGELFFGEGSRLTVL.

This clonotype was seen more than once but under ten times. Here the CDR3 reads CAQARGGDADTQYF. CDR3 coding DNA: TGTGCCCAGGCGAGGGGGGGGGACGCAGATACGCAGTATTTT. This chain connects TRBV30 to TRBJ2-3, with D tentatively TRBD2 (7 bases). V gave up 8 bases and J gave up 4 bases, with 19 bases separating them. This CDR3 has 14 amino acids. Per the germline V gene, CDR1 is GTSNPN and CDR2 is SVGIG (reference sequence). Drawing the rest from reference TRBV30 and TRBJ2-3, the complete variable domain is SQTIHQWPATLVQPVGSPLSLECTVEGTSNPNLYWYRQAAGRGLQLLFYSVGIGQISSEVPQNLSASRPQDRQFILSSKKLLLSDSGFYLCAQARGGDADTQYFGPGTRLTVL.

V is TRBV6-5 and J is TRBJ2-5; TRBD2 agrees at 8 bases. Losses at the gene ends were 0 bases for V and 3 bases for J; bases not matched to a gene: 3. CDR3 length equals 15 residues. CDR1 MNHEY and CDR2 SVGAGI come from the germline V gene. The CDR3 DNA reads TGTGCCAGCAGTTACTCGTCGGGAGGGGAAGAGACCCAGTACTTC. It yields the protein CASSYSSGGEETQYF.

There are a few counts of this clonotype. The chain combines TRBV20-1 with TRBJ2-3, with D tentatively TRBD1 or TRBD2 (5 bases each). Trimming pared 2 bases from V and 1 base from J, leaving 7 bases between. The CDR3 has 13 amino acids. Germline CDR1 reads DFQATT; CDR2 reads SNEGSKA (reference sequence). The CDR3 region is CSARPGRTDTQYF. The CDR3, as DNA: TGCAGTGCTAGACCGGGACGCACAGATACGCAGTATTTT.

The genes are TRBV20-1 and TRBJ2-1; 8 positions agree with TRBD2. The CDR3 loop spans 16 amino acids. The germline V gene encodes CDR1 DFQATT and CDR2 SNEGSKA (reference sequence). V shed 2 bases, J shed 6 bases, and the junction held 12 bases outside the gene matches. CDR3 loop: CSARSGGTTLTNEQFF. The CDR3 nucleotides are TGCAGTGCTAGATCGGGAGGGACTACCCTAACCAATGAGCAGTTCTTC.

V gene TRBV6-2 or TRBV6-3 combines with J gene TRBJ2-1; D is perhaps TRBD2 (6 bases). Trimming left V 3 bases short and J 7 bases short, with 22 bases between. The germline V gene encodes CDR1 MNHEY and CDR2 SVGEGT. The CDR3 extends over 17 amino acids. The CDR3: CASSYRIGAGRQNEQFF. The DNA for the CDR3 is TGTGCCAGCAGTTATAGAATCGGGGCGGGGCGGCAGAATGAGCAGTTCTTC.

There are a few counts of this clonotype. V gene TRBV6-5 combines with J gene TRBJ1-2, with a possible D match to TRBD1 (5 bases). The germline CDR1 and CDR2 sequences are MNHEY and SVGAGI. V was shortened by 0 bases and J by 0 bases, with 8 bases between the two germline ends. CDR3 length: 15 residues. CDR3 protein: CASSYSRGANYGYTF. The CDR3 region has the DNA TGTGCCAGCAGTTACTCGAGGGGAGCTAACTATGGCTACACCTTC.

This clonotype was seen a few times. V and J are TRBV6-1 and TRBJ1-5; 7 nucleotides agree with TRBD1. CDR3 length equals 15 residues. J lost 4 bases, V lost 6 bases, and 9 bases had no gene match. CDR1 is MNHNS, CDR2 SASEGT, per germline. CDR3 bases: TGTGCCAGCAGCTCCGGGACAGTTAGTAATCAGCCCCAGCATTTT. Protein product: CASSSGTVSNQPQHF.

This clonotype was seen a few times. The genes are TRBV7-2 and TRBJ2-2; TRBD1 might be the D (5 bases). The germline gives CDR1 SGHTA, CDR2 FQGNSA. The V gene lost 5 bases and the J gene lost 0 bases, with 13 bases spanning the gap. The CDR3 runs to 16 residues. CDR3 in amino acids: CASSPQGYANTGELFF. The CDR3, as DNA: TGTGCCAGCAGCCCCCAGGGATACGCGAACACCGGGGAGCTGTTTTTT.

The table lists this clonotype with a few counts. DNA for the CDR3: TGCGCCAGCAGCCAAGATCAGGCAGCCGGTACTGAAGCTTTCTTT. Amino acid sequence: CASSQDQAAGTEAFF. The chain has TRBV4-1 and TRBJ1-1; D not certain. Germline V gene data show CDR1 as MGHRA and CDR2 as YSYEKL. This CDR3 has 15 amino acids. Trimming shortened V by 0 bases and J by 5 bases, and 13 bases separated the two germline ends.

This chain uses TRBV3-1 with TRBJ2-1; 8 nucleotides line up with TRBD2. The CDR3 has 17 amino acids. Looked up from germline, CDR1 is LGHDT and CDR2 is YNNKEL (reference sequence). V shed 1 base and J 3 bases; nucleotides not matched to a gene: 8. CDR3 region: CASSQVGGTSYYNEQFF. The CDR3 coding sequence is TGTGCCAGCAGCCAAGTAGGTGGGACTAGTTACTACAATGAGCAGTTCTTC.

This chain links TRBV5-1 with TRBJ2-2; TRBD1 is a possible D gene (5 bases). The CDR3 runs to 15 residues. The V end lost 4 bases, the J end lost 5 bases, and 15 bases lay between the germline ends. Germline CDR1 SGHRS, CDR2 YFSETQ. The CDR3 DNA follows: TGCGCCAGCAGCCCATCAGGGAAAGGAACCGGGGAGCTGTTTTTT. Its protein is CASSPSGKGTGELFF.

V usage is TRBV3-1 and J usage is TRBJ2-7; D may match TRBD1 or TRBD2 (5 bases each). The CDR3 totals 13 residues. V was shortened by 3 bases and J by 7 bases, with 13 bases between the two germline ends. The germline V gene has CDR1 LGHDT and CDR2 YNNKEL (reference sequence). The DNA of the CDR3 is TGTGCCAGCAGCCAGGGGCTCTGGGGGGAGCAGTACTTC. Its translation: CASSQGLWGEQYF.

The CDR3 here is CASRNEPGTGGYGYTF. CDR3 bases: TGTGCCAGCAGGAACGAACCCGGGACAGGGGGCTATGGCTACACCTTC. The V gene is TRBV28, the J gene TRBJ1-2; 11 bases match TRBD1. The CDR3 has 16 amino acids. CDR1 MDHEN and CDR2 SYDVKM come from the germline V gene. V was pared by 6 bases and J by 4 bases, with 10 bases of the junction left unmatched.

V is TRBV16 and J is TRBJ2-7; D is ambiguous. The length of the CDR3 is 16 residues. Germline V gene lookup returns CDR1 KGHSY and CDR2 FQNENV. Trimming cost V 4 bases and J 0 bases, with 16 bases left between them. This CDR3 reads CASSPFRVGISYEQYF. The DNA of the CDR3 is TGTGCCAGCAGCCCTTTTCGGGTGGGGATCTCCTACGAGCAGTACTTC.

The V call is TRBV7-9, the J call TRBJ2-4; possible D gene TRBD1, 5 bases. Germline CDR1 reads SEHNR; CDR2 reads FQNEAQ (reference sequence). V lost 4 bases and J lost 1, with 8 bases in between. The CDR3 runs to 14 residues. The CDR3 region is CASSSKGAKNIQYF. CDR3 coding DNA: TGTGCCAGCAGCTCCAAGGGGGCCAAAAACATTCAGTACTTC.

This clonotype was detected only a few times. This rearrangement joins TRBV24-1 to TRBJ2-3, with D possibly matching TRBD1 (5 bases). Trimming pared 1 base from V and 10 bases from J, leaving 8 bases between. The CDR3 has 12 amino acids. Germline V gene lookup returns CDR1 KGHDR and CDR2 SFDVKD. CDR3 sequence reads: CATSDLGAAQYF. CDR3 coding DNA: TGTGCCACCAGTGATTTAGGGGCAGCGCAGTATTTT.

This clonotype was counted only a few times. CDR3: CASSLVGSGPPYEQYF. The CDR3 coding sequence is TGTGCCAGCAGCTTAGTCGGTAGCGGGCCGCCCTACGAGCAGTACTTC. The chain combines TRBV11-2 with TRBJ2-7; the match to TRBD2 covers 7 bases. This CDR3 region has 16 residues. Germline lookup yields CDR1 SGHAT and CDR2 FQNNGV. J lost 2 bases, V lost 1 base, and 8 bases had no gene match.